These 8 T cell receptor beta chains were sequenced from one sample in a study of TIL therapy for anti-PD-1-resistant metastatic lung cancer. The time point here: pre-treatment sample, taken before nivolumab and TIL therapy. This was the immunoSEQ v3 assay. TCRdb's table, derived via immunoSEQ multiplex PCR, lists solely in-frame clones and lacks some. The sample carries about 52,000 clones, 79% recorded once. Sequencing was performed on blood, taken at baseline. The source of these receptors is a woman aged 30 to 85 with non-small cell lung cancer.

The V call is TRBV7-7, the J call TRBJ1-1; D is possibly TRBD1 (6 bases). The length of the CDR3 is 14 residues. Germline V gene sequence: CDR1 SSHAT, CDR2 FNYEAQ (reference sequence). Trimming removed 6 bases at V and 3 bases at J, with 14 bases between. The DNA of the CDR3 is TGTGCCAGCAGTCCTACAGGGATCCACACTGAAGCTTTCTTT. Residues: CASSPTGIHTEAFF. The full variable domain, its missing parts supplied by reference TRBV7-7 and TRBJ1-1, is GAGVSQSPRYKVTKRGQDVTLRCDPISSHATLYWYQQALGQGPEFLTYFNYEAQPDKSGLPSDRFSAERPEGSISTLTIQRTEQRDSAMYRCASSPTGIHTEAFFGQGTRLTVV.

The genes are TRBV28 and TRBJ1-2, with TRBD1 matching 7 bases. V was clipped by 2 bases and J by 5 bases; unmatched bases: 5. CDR3 size: 14 residues. Germline V lookup: CDR1 MDHEN, CDR2 SYDVKM. The CDR3 DNA follows: TGTGCCAGCAGTTTAGGAGGGGGCGCTTATGGCTACACCTTC. It encodes CASSLGGGAYGYTF.

The chain carries TRBV7-3 and TRBJ2-1; TRBD1 or TRBD2 may be the D gene (5 bases each). Germline V gene sequence: CDR1 SGHTA, CDR2 FQGTGA. Trimming removed 2 bases at V and 4 bases at J, with 9 bases between. The CDR3 spans 14 residues. The CDR3 sequence: CASSLEGLYNEQFF. The CDR3 bases are TGTGCCAGCAGCTTAGAGGGGCTATACAATGAGCAGTTCTTC.

This clone occurred a few times. The chain has TRBV4-2 and TRBJ1-2; 7 bases align to TRBD1. The CDR3 is 14 residues long. CDR1 and CDR2 (germline): LGHNA, YNFKEQ. J gave up 4 bases and V 0 bases, and 2 bases lay outside the gene matches. The CDR3: CASSQDTGAYGYTF. The CDR3 DNA reads as TGTGCCAGCAGCCAAGATACAGGGGCCTATGGCTACACCTTC.

In this sample, this clone turned up a few times. J is TRBJ1-2 and V is TRBV7-2; no reliable D call. Germline V gene data show CDR1 as SGHTA and CDR2 as FQGNSA. V lost 2 bases and J lost 4, with 11 bases in between. The CDR3 totals 14 residues. The CDR3 reads CASSLNTLFYGYTF. The CDR3, as DNA: TGTGCCAGCAGCTTAAACACTCTATTCTATGGCTACACCTTC.

The V and J genes are TRBV10-3 and TRBJ2-7; either TRBD1 or TRBD2 may supply D (5 bases each). The CDR3 is made up of 16 amino acids. The germline V gene has CDR1 ENHRY and CDR2 SYGVKD. V lost 4 bases to trimming and J lost 4 bases, with 20 bases between them. CDR3 protein: CAISGSETKGIYEQYF. CDR3 in DNA: TGTGCCATCAGTGGTAGCGAAACCAAGGGGATATACGAGCAGTACTTC.

The chain recombines TRBV28 with TRBJ1-5, with D perhaps matching TRBD1 (6 bases). V was pared by 2 bases and J by 2 bases, with 10 bases between. CDR3 length: 15 amino acids. Germline CDR1 is MDHEN and CDR2 is SYDVKM. Here the CDR3 DNA reads TGTGCCAGCAGTTTAAGGGGGGCTGGCAATCAGCCCCAGCATTTT. It specifies CASSLRGAGNQPQHF.

The V gene is TRBV19, the J gene TRBJ1-1; possibly TRBD1 for D (5 bases). V lost 3 bases to trimming and J lost 10 bases, with 18 bases between them. This CDR3 region has 14 residues. The germline CDR1 and CDR2 sequences are LNHDA and SQIVND (reference sequence). The CDR3 here is CASSINRYEVGAFF. CDR3 sequence (DNA): TGTGCCAGTAGTATTAACAGGTATGAAGTCGGAGCTTTCTTT.